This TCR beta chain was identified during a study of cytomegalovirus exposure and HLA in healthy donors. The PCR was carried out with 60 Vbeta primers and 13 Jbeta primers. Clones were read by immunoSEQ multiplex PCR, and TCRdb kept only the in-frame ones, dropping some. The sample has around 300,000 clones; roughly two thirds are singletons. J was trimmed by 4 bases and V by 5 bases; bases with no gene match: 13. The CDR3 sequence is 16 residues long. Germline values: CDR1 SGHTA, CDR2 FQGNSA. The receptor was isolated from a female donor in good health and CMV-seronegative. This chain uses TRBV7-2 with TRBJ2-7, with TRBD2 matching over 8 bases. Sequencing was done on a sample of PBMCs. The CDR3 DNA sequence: TGTGCCAGCAGCGCCCTTAACTCTCGCGGGAGGTACGAGCAGTACTTC. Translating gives CASSALNSRGRYEQYF. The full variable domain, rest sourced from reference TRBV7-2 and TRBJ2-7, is GAGVSQSPSNKVTEKGKDVELRCDPISGHTALYWYRQSLGQGLEFLIYFQGNSAPDKSGLPSDRFSAERTGGSVSTLTIQRTQQEDSAVYLCASSALNSRGRYEQYFGPGTRLTVT.